The clone carrying this TCR beta chain was seen a handful of times. Measured with immunoSEQ multiplex PCR; TCRdb has only the in-frame clones, and not every one. The sample consists of about 42,000 clones, 95% to 97% of them appearing once. The data were taken from a study of T cell changes during pregnancy in multiple sclerosis. The CDR3 spans 14 residues. Trimming took 3 bases from V and 4 from J; bases not matched to a gene: 3. Germline V lookup: CDR1 KGHSH, CDR2 LQKENI. The genes are TRBV18 and TRBJ1-2, with TRBD1 matching 9 bases. Source: peripheral blood, taken in the second trimester of pregnancy. This TCR came from a female donor with multiple sclerosis, enrolled in a pregnancy study. Written as DNA, the CDR3 is TGTGCCAGCTCACCGGGACAGGGATCCTATGGCTACACCTTC. Amino acids: CASSPGQGSYGYTF.